Below are 24 T cell receptor beta chains sequenced from a single sample in a study of cytomegalovirus exposure and HLA in healthy donors. In the PCR, 60 Vbeta and 13 Jbeta primers were used. Sequencing was performed with immunoSEQ multiplex PCR; in TCRdb, only in-frame clones are kept and a portion is missing. This sample contains around 36,000 clones. Material for sequencing was PBMCs. These receptors all come from a woman younger than 45 in good health and CMV-seropositive.

This chain connects TRBV4-1 to TRBJ2-7, with D possibly TRBD1 on 5 matching bases. Germline V gives CDR1 MGHRA, CDR2 YSYEKL. V dropped 0 bases and J dropped 5 bases, with 17 bases sitting between them. There are 16 residues in the CDR3. The CDR3 sequence is CASSQEIVRQRNEQYF. DNA of the CDR3: TGCGCCAGCAGCCAAGAAATAGTGAGACAGCGCAACGAGCAGTACTTC.

The rearrangement links TRBV7-8 to TRBJ2-3; 9 bases map to TRBD2. V gave up 10 bases and J gave up 2 bases; unmatched junction bases: 10. Germline loops: CDR1 SGHVS, CDR2 FQNEAQ. This CDR3 contains 15 residues. The CDR3 sequence: CATRLAAILTDTQYF. CDR3 nucleotides: TGTGCCACCCGACTAGCGGCAATACTCACAGATACGCAGTATTTT.

The J gene is TRBJ2-5, the V gene TRBV9, with D perhaps matching TRBD1 (6 bases). V lost 4 bases to trimming and J lost 1 base, with 11 bases between them. Germline V CDR1 and CDR2: SGDLS, YYNGEE. There are 14 residues in the CDR3. The chain's CDR3 is CASSPTGFQETQYF. CDR3 DNA sequence: TGTGCCAGCAGCCCTACAGGGTTCCAAGAGACCCAGTACTTC.

The CDR3 sequence is CASSLGRGYTEAFF. DNA for the CDR3: TGTGCCAGCTCCCTCGGACGGGGGTACACTGAAGCTTTCTTT. V gene TRBV27 combines with J gene TRBJ1-1; TRBD1 might be the D (5 bases). Germline V CDR1 and CDR2: MNHEY, SMNVEV (reference sequence). CDR3 length: 14 amino acids. Between the trimmed V and J ends, which lost 8 bases and 3 bases, there was a span of 16 bases.

This chain uses TRBV6-6 with TRBJ2-3; TRBD2 matches 8 bases. The CDR3 loop spans 14 amino acids. CDR1 is MNHNY and CDR2 is SVGAGI in the germline V gene (reference sequence). Germline trimming cut 8 bases from V and 3 bases from J; bases unmatched to any gene: 7. CDR3 in DNA: TGTGCCAGCGCCAGCGGGGGCCATACAGATACGCAGTATTTT. It codes for CASASGGHTDTQYF.

The rearrangement links TRBV5-1 to TRBJ1-1; 8 bases align to TRBD1. With 4 bases clipped from V and 5 bases from J, the junction kept 7 bases outside the gene matches. Per germline, CDR1 SGHRS and CDR2 YFSETQ. The CDR3 is 14 residues long. CDR3 DNA sequence: TGCGCCAGCAGCACCCAGGGGGCAGAAACTGAAGCTTTCTTT. It is translated as CASSTQGAETEAFF.

This chain joins TRBV7-2 and TRBJ1-5, with 9 bases fitting TRBD1. V lost 5 bases and J lost 6; bases outside the gene matches: 8. CDR1 is SGHTA, CDR2 FQGNSA, per germline. The length of the CDR3 is 15 residues. CDR3: CASSVQGARGQPQHF. DNA for the CDR3: TGTGCCAGCAGCGTACAGGGGGCGCGAGGTCAGCCCCAGCATTTT.

The chain employs TRBV10-1 and TRBJ2-3; D uncertain. Looked up from germline, CDR1 is WNHNN and CDR2 is SYGVQD (reference sequence). The V and J ends lost 8 bases and 5 bases respectively, with 14 bases between them. The CDR3 runs 13 residues. CDR3 protein: CASCGDLLDTQYF. The CDR3, as DNA: TGCGCCAGCTGCGGTGATTTGTTAGATACGCAGTATTTT.

The genes are TRBV4-1 and TRBJ1-2; D is unresolved. From germline, CDR1 is MGHRA and CDR2 YSYEKL. Trimming took off 0 bases at V and 1 base at J, with 15 bases between the two ends. The CDR3 consists of 17 residues. The CDR3 bases are TGCGCCAGCAGCCAAGAACCTTGGAAGCGTAATAACTATGGCTACACCTTC. Translation gives CASSQEPWKRNNYGYTF.

The chain is built from TRBV28 and TRBJ2-7; D perhaps matches TRBD2 (7 bases). The CDR3 runs 16 residues. V lost 5 bases and J 2 bases, leaving 19 bases between the germline ends. Germline-derived CDR1 and CDR2 are MDHEN and SYDVKM. CDR3 in DNA: TGTGCCAGCAGTCCGCCGGGGGCGGGGGTAACCTACGAGCAGTACTTC. It yields the protein CASSPPGAGVTYEQYF.

The chain combines TRBV27 with TRBJ2-2, with 9 bases lining up with TRBD1. The ends lost 4 bases at V and 3 bases at J; junction bases unmatched: 3. The CDR3 loop spans 15 amino acids. The germline V gene has CDR1 MNHEY and CDR2 SMNVEV (reference sequence). CDR3 loop: CASSSRQGDTGELFF. The CDR3, as DNA: TGTGCCAGCAGTTCGCGACAGGGGGACACCGGGGAGCTGTTTTTT.

The genes are TRBV27 and TRBJ1-2, with 7 bases identical to TRBD1. This CDR3 spans 19 amino acids. V shed 5 bases, J shed 0 bases, and the junction held 18 bases outside the gene matches. Per the germline V gene, CDR1 is MNHEY and CDR2 is SMNVEV (reference sequence). CDR3 nucleotide sequence: TGTGCCAGCAGTGCCTCCCCACGGGACAGCCATCTCCCTAACTATGGCTACACCTTC. Translation gives CASSASPRDSHLPNYGYTF.

V is TRBV28 and J is TRBJ2-4; D gene ambiguous. CDR1 and CDR2 from the germline V gene are MDHEN and SYDVKM. CDR3 size: 15 residues. Deletions cut 3 bases from V and 0 bases from J, with 9 bases between. The CDR3 DNA reads as TGTGCCAGCAGTTTTGCGAGTCTAGCCAAAAACATTCAGTACTTC. Protein: CASSFASLAKNIQYF.

The chain is built from TRBV27 and TRBJ1-2, with D possibly being TRBD1 (6 bases). Germline CDR1 and CDR2: MNHEY and SMNVEV (reference sequence). This CDR3 is 14 amino acids long. V was clipped by 4 bases and J by 5 bases, with 14 bases between them. CDR3 in amino acids: CASSSGGSGYGYTF. The CDR3 DNA is TGTGCCAGCAGTTCTGGGGGCTCGGGGTATGGCTACACCTTC.

This sequence joins TRBV30 and TRBJ1-6; D is unresolved. The CDR3 consists of 13 residues. CDR1 and CDR2 (germline): GTSNPN, SVGIG (reference sequence). Deletions cut 3 bases from V and 2 bases from J, with 5 bases between. The CDR3 nucleotides are TGTGCCTGGAGCAGTACCTATAATTCACCCCTCCACTTT. As protein: CAWSSTYNSPLHF.

The gene calls are TRBV10-3 and TRBJ2-1; 10 bases agree with TRBD2. V gave up 0 bases and J gave up 6 bases; unmatched junction bases: 5. The CDR3 runs 16 residues. Germline CDR1 ENHRY, CDR2 SYGVKD. The CDR3 sequence is CAISESNSGGTNEQFF. The CDR3 DNA is TGTGCCATCAGTGAGTCGAATAGCGGGGGGACCAATGAGCAGTTCTTC.

A note on this clone: Its ends do not fully match the called genes, so a read error is possible. This chain uses TRBV7-7 with TRBJ1-1; D perhaps matches TRBD1 (5 bases). The CDR3 runs to 13 residues. Germline CDR1 and CDR2: SSHAT and FNYEAQ (reference sequence). This chain's CDR3 is CASSADRNTEDFF. The CDR3 coding sequence is TGTGCCAGCAGCGCTGACAGAAACACTGAAGATTTCTTT.

The chain has TRBV5-5 and TRBJ1-5; D is uncertain. Trimming shortened V by 4 bases and J by 6 bases, and 17 bases separated the two germline ends. Germline CDR1 is SGHKS and CDR2 is YYEKEE (reference sequence). CDR3 length: 15 residues. CDR3 residues: CASSPVDGRGQPQHF. Here the CDR3 DNA reads TGTGCCAGCAGCCCTGTTGACGGGAGAGGTCAGCCCCAGCATTTT.

The chain uses TRBV6-1 and TRBJ2-7; TRBD2 aligns across 10 bases. Germline loops: CDR1 MNHNS, CDR2 SASEGT. The CDR3 runs 13 residues. With 6 bases clipped from V and 4 bases from J, the junction kept 3 bases outside the gene matches. The CDR3 coding sequence is TGTGCCAGCAGCTTAGCGGGGGGTTACGAGCAGTACTTC. Protein sequence: CASSLAGGYEQYF.

This chain connects TRBV6-4 to TRBJ1-2; D possibly corresponds to TRBD1 (5 bases). The germline gives CDR1 MRHNA, CDR2 SNTAGT. V was cut by 6 bases and J by 5 bases, with 13 bases left in between. The CDR3 covers 13 residues. The CDR3 region has the DNA TGTGCCAGCAGCGGAGCGCCAGGGTATGGCTACACCTTC. This encodes CASSGAPGYGYTF.

This chain connects TRBV18 to TRBJ1-1; D uncertain. The V gene's germline CDR1 is KGHSH and CDR2 LQKENI. V was cut by 1 base and J by 1 base, with 7 bases left in between. The CDR3 sequence is 14 residues long. The CDR3 spells CASSPQSGNTEAFF. CDR3 sequence (DNA): TGTGCCAGCTCACCACAGTCGGGGAACACTGAAGCTTTCTTT.

This chain's CDR3 is CASSSLAERTDTQYF. CDR3 nucleotide sequence: TGTGCCAGCAGCTCACTAGCGGAGAGGACAGATACGCAGTATTTT. The chain is built from TRBV25-1 and TRBJ2-3; TRBD2 aligns across 8 bases. The CDR3 totals 15 residues. CDR1 is MGHDK, CDR2 SYGVNS, per germline. The V gene end was trimmed by 6 bases and the J gene end by 3 bases; junction bases not matched to a gene: 8.

The genes are TRBV6-1 and TRBJ2-3; D possibly corresponds to TRBD1 (6 bases). Germline CDR1 is MNHNS and CDR2 is SASEGT. This CDR3 has 15 amino acids. V lost 5 bases, J lost 1 base, and 13 bases lay in between. CDR3 DNA sequence: TGTGCCAGCAGTTTCAGGGGATGGGGCACAGATACGCAGTATTTT. Encoded protein: CASSFRGWGTDTQYF.

J is TRBJ1-5 and V is TRBV10-3; D remains ambiguous. Trimming took 6 bases from V and 4 from J, leaving 7 bases between them. There are 12 residues in the CDR3. Germline V gives CDR1 ENHRY, CDR2 SYGVKD. CDR3 region: CAIREENQPQHF. DNA of the CDR3: TGTGCCATCAGAGAGGAGAATCAGCCCCAGCATTTT.